The rows below give T cell receptor beta chains drawn from one sample of a study of cytomegalovirus exposure and HLA in healthy donors. The assay was immunoSEQ multiplex PCR, and TCRdb's table has in-frame clones only and misses some. The top ten hold roughly 3% of the sample, which has under 250,000 clones, 60% to 80% seen once. Sequencing input: PBMCs. The receptors derive from a woman aged 30 to 39 in good health and CMV-seronegative. Each CDR3 is given with its conserved first and last residue. Each record gives: CDR3 protein, CDR3 DNA, J gene, clone size, D gene, V gene. D genes are given only for firm matches. Only part of the rows carry a size: once, few, many, or a class if the clone is expanded.

CASSLWTEDTEAFF	TGCGCCAGCAGCCTCTGGACGGAGGACACTGAAGCTTTCTTT	TRBJ1-1	.	.	TRBV5-1
CASSDAGQGAAQYF	TGTGCCAGCAGTGATGCCGGACAGGGGGCGGCCCAGTACTTC	TRBJ2-5	.	TRBD1	TRBV25-1
CSSSSDRGFGYGYTF	TGTTCCAGCAGCTCGGACAGGGGGTTCGGCTATGGCTACACCTTC	TRBJ1-2	.	TRBD1	TRBV7-9
CAISLSGGAAGEQFF	TGTGCCATCAGTCTTAGCGGGGGGGCCGCCGGTGAGCAGTTCTTC	TRBJ2-1	few	TRBD2	TRBV10-3
CASSQVVSTDTQYF	TGTGCCAGCTCACAAGTAGTGAGCACAGATACGCAGTATTTT	TRBJ2-3	.	.	TRBV18
CASSLGGGGEQYF	TGTGCCAGCAGCTTAGGGGGTGGGGGCGAGCAGTACTTC	TRBJ2-7	few	.	TRBV5-6
CASSEANQPQHF	TGTGCCAGCAGTGAGGCGAATCAGCCCCAGCATTTT	TRBJ1-5	.	.	TRBV6-5
CASSSQGSYTF	TGTGCCAGCAGTTCACAGGGTAGCTACACCTTC	TRBJ1-2	.	.	TRBV28
CASSSQGTGHSPLHF	TGCGCCAGCAGCTCCCAGGGGACAGGCCATTCACCCCTCCACTTT	TRBJ1-6	.	TRBD1	TRBV5-1
CASSRTSGNYEQYF	TGTGCCAGTAGTCGGACTAGCGGAAACTACGAGCAGTACTTC	TRBJ2-7	.	TRBD2	TRBV19
CSVDGGFPTYEQYF	TGCTCCGTCGACGGGGGGTTCCCCACCTACGAGCAGTACTTC	TRBJ2-7	.	TRBD2	TRBV29-1
CASSGVLKATDTQYF	TGTGCCAGCAGTGGAGTCCTGAAAGCTACAGATACGCAGTATTTT	TRBJ2-3	.	.	TRBV2
CASSLGLAGYNEQFF	TGTGCCAGCAGCCTAGGACTAGCGGGTTACAATGAGCAGTTCTTC	TRBJ2-1	.	TRBD2	TRBV5-4
CASSQAGGFEGDNSPLHF	TGTGCCAGCAGCCAGGCTGGCGGGTTTGAGGGCGATAATTCACCCCTCCACTTT	TRBJ1-6	.	.	TRBV4-2
CASSPSGTGVYNEQFF	TGTGCCAGCAGTCCAAGCGGGACAGGGGTATACAATGAGCAGTTCTTC	TRBJ2-1	.	TRBD1	TRBV28
CASAGQGNTEAFF	TGCGCCAGCGCCGGACAGGGCAATACTGAAGCTTTCTTT	TRBJ1-1	.	TRBD1	TRBV5-1
CAWSVLAGDIQYF	TGTGCCTGGAGTGTCCTAGCGGGAGACATTCAGTACTTC	TRBJ2-4	.	TRBD2	TRBV30
CASSPSPLLRYTEAFF	TGTGCCAGCAGCCCTTCCCCTTTACTAAGGTACACTGAAGCTTTCTTT	TRBJ1-1	.	.	TRBV7-8
CASRVSGMNTGELFF	TGCGCCAGCAGGGTTAGCGGGATGAACACCGGGGAGCTGTTTTTT	TRBJ2-2	once	TRBD2	TRBV5-1
CASSPTGNRVDGYTF	TGTGCCAGCAGCCCGACAGGGAACAGGGTAGATGGCTACACCTTC	TRBJ1-2	few	TRBD1	TRBV14
CASHETGHLYEQYF	TGTGCCAGCCACGAGACAGGGCACCTCTACGAGCAGTACTTC	TRBJ2-7	.	TRBD1	TRBV2
CAGSEGAGGTYEQYF	TGTGCCGGCAGTGAAGGGGCGGGGGGGACCTACGAGCAGTACTTC	TRBJ2-7	.	TRBD2	TRBV2
CASSDGGRGGYNEQFF	TGTGCCAGCAGTGACGGAGGGCGGGGGGGCTACAATGAGCAGTTCTTC	TRBJ2-1	.	TRBD2	TRBV6-4
CALNPRMGGSHYGYPF	TGTGCCCTGAACCCCCGAATGGGAGGGTCTCACTATGGCTACCCCTTC	TRBJ1-2	.	.	TRBV30
CASSERQASGNTIYF	TGTGCCAGTAGTGAGAGACAGGCTTCCGGAAACACCATATATTTT	TRBJ1-3	few	.	TRBV19
CASSLAPPGQGAFYGYPF	TGCGCCAGCAGCTTGGCCCCCCCGGGACAGGGGGCGTTTTATGGCTACCCCTTC	TRBJ1-2	.	TRBD1	TRBV5-1
CASSLISGQGALGNTIYF	TGTGCCAGCAGCCTCATATCAGGACAGGGGGCGTTGGGAAACACCATATATTTT	TRBJ1-3	.	TRBD1	TRBV28
CASSEGGLVNTEAFF	TGTGCCAGCAGTGAAGGCGGGTTGGTGAACACTGAAGCTTTCTTT	TRBJ1-1	.	.	TRBV6-1
CASSHLGQMNTEAFF	TGCGCCAGCAGCCATCTCGGACAGATGAACACTGAAGCTTTCTTT	TRBJ1-1	.	.	TRBV4-1
CAWSYFEGYEQFF	TGTGCCTGGAGCTACTTTGAGGGCTATGAGCAGTTCTTC	TRBJ2-1	.	.	TRBV30
CASSLRGPTGYNEQFF	TGTGCCAGCAGCTTGAGGGGGCCGACGGGCTACAATGAGCAGTTCTTC	TRBJ2-1	.	TRBD1	TRBV7-9
CASSGTGANQPQHF	TGTGCCAGCAGCGGGACAGGGGCAAATCAGCCCCAGCATTTT	TRBJ1-5	.	TRBD1	TRBV7-2
CATWSRNTEAFF	TGTGCCACCTGGAGTAGGAACACTGAAGCTTTCTTT	TRBJ1-1	.	.	TRBV10-3
CASSLWGTGSNTEAFF	TGTGCCAGCAGTTTATGGGGGACAGGTTCGAACACTGAAGCTTTCTTT	TRBJ1-1	once	TRBD1	TRBV28
CASSLIRDRSYEQYF	TGTGCCAGCAGCTTAATCCGGGACAGATCCTACGAGCAGTACTTC	TRBJ2-7	.	TRBD1	TRBV5-6
CASSALTKEQFF	TGTGCCAGTAGTGCCCTTACTAAAGAGCAGTTCTTC	TRBJ2-1	.	.	TRBV19
CASSTTGQGYGYTF	TGTGCCAGCAGTACGACGGGACAGGGTTATGGCTACACCTTC	TRBJ1-2	.	TRBD1	TRBV28
CASSMGPGRGLSYEQYF	TGTGCCAGTAGTATGGGGCCCGGCAGGGGATTATCCTACGAGCAGTACTTC	TRBJ2-7	.	.	TRBV19
CASIEGIAYNEQFF	TGTGCCAGCATAGAGGGAATCGCATACAATGAGCAGTTCTTC	TRBJ2-1	once	.	TRBV2
CASSVVPSGVYEQYF	TGTGCCAGCAGCGTAGTGCCTAGCGGGGTCTACGAGCAGTACTTC	TRBJ2-7	.	TRBD2	TRBV9
CASITRSGGSDTQYF	TGTGCCAGCATCACGCGATCAGGGGGATCAGATACGCAGTATTTT	TRBJ2-3	few	TRBD1	TRBV7-9
CASSWGGTGAEKLFF	TGTGCCAGCAGTTGGGGCGGGACAGGGGCCGAAAAACTGTTTTTT	TRBJ1-4	.	TRBD1	TRBV27
CASSSLAGASNIQYF	TGTGCCAGTAGTTCCCTAGCGGGAGCCTCAAACATTCAGTACTTC	TRBJ2-4	.	TRBD2	TRBV19
CSSSLAGTEAFF	TGTTCCAGCAGCTTAGCCGGCACTGAAGCTTTCTTT	TRBJ1-1	.	.	TRBV7-9
CASSPGTGRPYEQYF	TGTGCCAGCAGTCCCGGGACAGGGAGACCCTACGAGCAGTACTTC	TRBJ2-7	few	TRBD1	TRBV27
CASSSTSGSYNEQFF	TGCGCCAGCAGCTCAACTAGCGGGAGTTATAATGAGCAGTTCTTC	TRBJ2-1	.	TRBD2	TRBV5-1
CASSAYRGQNTEAFF	TGTGCCAGCTCCGCCTACAGGGGGCAGAACACTGAAGCTTTCTTT	TRBJ1-1	few	TRBD1	TRBV18
CASSYTGGELYEQYF	TGCGCCAGCAGTTATACAGGGGGCGAGTTGTACGAGCAGTACTTC	TRBJ2-7	.	TRBD1	TRBV5-1
CATSRDRGSSQPQHF	TGTGCCACCAGCAGAGATCGAGGTAGTAGTCAGCCCCAGCATTTT	TRBJ1-5	.	.	TRBV15
CASSQELAGEFDKNIQYF	TGCGCCAGCAGCCAAGAACTAGCGGGAGAATTTGACAAAAACATTCAGTACTTC	TRBJ2-4	.	TRBD2	TRBV4-1
CASSTRSAPYNEQFF	TGTGCCAGCAGCACCCGCAGCGCACCCTACAATGAGCAGTTCTTC	TRBJ2-1	.	.	TRBV7-9
CASGTGENTGELFF	TGTGCCAGCGGGACAGGGGAGAACACCGGGGAGCTGTTTTTT	TRBJ2-2	.	TRBD1	TRBV28
CASSIGHRGTEAFF	TGTGCCAGTAGTATAGGCCACAGGGGTACTGAAGCTTTCTTT	TRBJ1-1	.	TRBD1	TRBV19
CASRLTGGSYNEQFF	TGTGCCAGCAGGCTCACGGGGGGCTCCTACAATGAGCAGTTCTTC	TRBJ2-1	few	TRBD2	TRBV6-5
CASSLYRGTEAFF	TGTGCCAGCAGTTTATACAGGGGCACTGAAGCTTTCTTT	TRBJ1-1	.	TRBD1	TRBV27
CASSSTGSGIQYF	TGTGCCAGCAGCTCGACTGGCTCTGGCATTCAGTACTTC	TRBJ2-4	.	.	TRBV13
CASSSSAGSYNSPLHF	TGTGCCAGCAGTTCCTCTGCCGGGTCCTATAATTCACCCCTCCACTTT	TRBJ1-6	.	.	TRBV27
CASSLGDSLNTGELFF	TGCGCCAGCAGCTTGGGGGACTCCCTGAACACCGGGGAGCTGTTTTTT	TRBJ2-2	.	.	TRBV5-1